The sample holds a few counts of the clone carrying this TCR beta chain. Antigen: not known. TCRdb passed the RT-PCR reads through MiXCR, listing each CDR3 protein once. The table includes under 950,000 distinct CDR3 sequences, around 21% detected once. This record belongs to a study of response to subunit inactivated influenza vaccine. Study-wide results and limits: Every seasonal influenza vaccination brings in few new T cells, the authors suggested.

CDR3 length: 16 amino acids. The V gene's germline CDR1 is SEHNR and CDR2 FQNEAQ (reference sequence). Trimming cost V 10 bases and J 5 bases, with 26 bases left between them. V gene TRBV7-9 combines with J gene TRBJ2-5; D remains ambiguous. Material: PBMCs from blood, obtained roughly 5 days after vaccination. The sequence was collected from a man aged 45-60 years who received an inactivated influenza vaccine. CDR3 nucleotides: TGTGCCATCCATCGGTCCAGTAGTTCGAATCCTGAGACCCAGTACTTC. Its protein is CAIHRSSSSNPETQYF.